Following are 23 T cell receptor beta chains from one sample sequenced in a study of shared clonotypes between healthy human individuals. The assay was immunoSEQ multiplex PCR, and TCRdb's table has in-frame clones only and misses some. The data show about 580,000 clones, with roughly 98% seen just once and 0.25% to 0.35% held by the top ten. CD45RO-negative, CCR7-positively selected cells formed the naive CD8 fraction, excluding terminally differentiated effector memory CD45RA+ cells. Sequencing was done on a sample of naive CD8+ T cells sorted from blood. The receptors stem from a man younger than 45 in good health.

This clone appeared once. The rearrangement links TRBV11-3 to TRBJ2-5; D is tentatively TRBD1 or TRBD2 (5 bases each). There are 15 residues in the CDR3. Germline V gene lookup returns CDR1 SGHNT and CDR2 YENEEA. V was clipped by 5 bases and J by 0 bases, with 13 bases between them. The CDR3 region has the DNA TGTGCCAGCAGCCTTAGGGGAGAGTACCAAGAGACCCAGTACTTC. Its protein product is CASSLRGEYQETQYF.

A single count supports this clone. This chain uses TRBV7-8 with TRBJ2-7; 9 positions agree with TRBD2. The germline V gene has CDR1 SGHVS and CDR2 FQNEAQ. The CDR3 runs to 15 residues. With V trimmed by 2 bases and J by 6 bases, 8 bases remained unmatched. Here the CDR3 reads CASSLSEGTSSEQYF. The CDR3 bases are TGTGCCAGCAGCTTAAGTGAGGGGACTAGCTCCGAGCAGTACTTC.

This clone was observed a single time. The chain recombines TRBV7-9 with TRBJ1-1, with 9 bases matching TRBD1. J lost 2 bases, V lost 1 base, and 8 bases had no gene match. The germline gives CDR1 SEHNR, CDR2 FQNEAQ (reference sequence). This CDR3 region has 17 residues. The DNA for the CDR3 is TGTGCCAGCAGCTTAGACTCCAGGACAGGGGTAAACACTGAAGCTTTCTTT. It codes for CASSLDSRTGVNTEAFF.

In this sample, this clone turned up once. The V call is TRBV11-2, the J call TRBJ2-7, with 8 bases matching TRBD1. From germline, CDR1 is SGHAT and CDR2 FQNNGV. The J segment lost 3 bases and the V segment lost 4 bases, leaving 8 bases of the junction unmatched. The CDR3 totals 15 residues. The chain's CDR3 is CASSSAGTGVYEQYF. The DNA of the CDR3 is TGTGCCAGCAGCTCAGCCGGGACAGGAGTCTACGAGCAGTACTTC.

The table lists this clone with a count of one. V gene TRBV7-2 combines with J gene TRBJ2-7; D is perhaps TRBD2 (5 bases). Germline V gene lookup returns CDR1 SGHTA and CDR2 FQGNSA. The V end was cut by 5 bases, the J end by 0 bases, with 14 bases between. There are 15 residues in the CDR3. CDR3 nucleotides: TGTGCCAGCAGCCGAGGGCAGATCGTCTCCTACGAGCAGTACTTC. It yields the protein CASSRGQIVSYEQYF.

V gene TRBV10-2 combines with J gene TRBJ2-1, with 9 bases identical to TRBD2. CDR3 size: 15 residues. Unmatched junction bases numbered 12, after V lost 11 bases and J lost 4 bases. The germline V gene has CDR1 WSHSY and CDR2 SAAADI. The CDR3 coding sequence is TGCGCCTCCACTCCCCCTAGCGGGAAGTACAATGAGCAGTTCTTC. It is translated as CASTPPSGKYNEQFF.

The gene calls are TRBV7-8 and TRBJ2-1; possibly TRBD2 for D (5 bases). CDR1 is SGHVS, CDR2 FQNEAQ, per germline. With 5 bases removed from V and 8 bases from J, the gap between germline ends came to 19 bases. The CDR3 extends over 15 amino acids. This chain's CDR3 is CASSPAASGVYEQFF. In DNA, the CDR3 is TGTGCCAGCAGCCCAGCGGCTAGTGGGGTGTATGAGCAGTTCTTC.

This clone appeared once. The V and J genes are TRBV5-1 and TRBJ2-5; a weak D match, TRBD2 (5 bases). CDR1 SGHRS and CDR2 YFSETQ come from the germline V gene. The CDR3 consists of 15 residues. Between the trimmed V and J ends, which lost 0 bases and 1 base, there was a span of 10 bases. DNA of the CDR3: TGCGCCAGCAGCTTGGGGGCGGGCAGCCAAGAGACCCAGTACTTC. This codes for CASSLGAGSQETQYF.

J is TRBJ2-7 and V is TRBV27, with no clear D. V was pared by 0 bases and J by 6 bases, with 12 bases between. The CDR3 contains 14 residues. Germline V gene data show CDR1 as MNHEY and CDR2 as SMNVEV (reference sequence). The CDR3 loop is CASSLSVAVGEQYF. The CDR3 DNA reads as TGTGCCAGCAGTTTATCGGTGGCAGTGGGCGAGCAGTACTTC.

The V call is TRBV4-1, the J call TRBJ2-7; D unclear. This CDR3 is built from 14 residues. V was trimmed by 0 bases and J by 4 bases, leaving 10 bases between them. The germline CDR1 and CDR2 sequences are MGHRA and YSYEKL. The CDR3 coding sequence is TGCGCCAGCAGCCAAGAAAGATGGGGATACGAGCAGTACTTC. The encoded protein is CASSQERWGYEQYF.

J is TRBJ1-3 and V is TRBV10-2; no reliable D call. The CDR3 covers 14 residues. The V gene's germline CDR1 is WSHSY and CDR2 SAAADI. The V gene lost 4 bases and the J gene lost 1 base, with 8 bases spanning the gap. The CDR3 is CASSVGSSGNTIYF. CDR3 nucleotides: TGCGCCAGCAGTGTAGGGTCGTCTGGAAACACCATATATTTT.

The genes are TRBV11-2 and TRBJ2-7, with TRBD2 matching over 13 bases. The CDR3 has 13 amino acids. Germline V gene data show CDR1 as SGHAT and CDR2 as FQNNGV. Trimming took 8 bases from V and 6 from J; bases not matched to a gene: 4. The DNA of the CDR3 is TGTGCCAGCGTTGGACTAGCGGGAGTCGAGCAGTACTTC. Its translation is CASVGLAGVEQYF.

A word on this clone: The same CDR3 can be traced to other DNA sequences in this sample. The CDR3 region is CASSQLAGGTTDTQYF. In DNA, the CDR3 is TGCGCCAGCAGCCAATTAGCGGGAGGGACCACAGATACGCAGTATTTT. J is TRBJ2-3 and V is TRBV4-1; 11 bases fit TRBD2. From germline, CDR1 is MGHRA and CDR2 YSYEKL. The CDR3 sequence is 16 residues long. V shed 2 bases and J 2 bases; nucleotides not matched to a gene: 3.

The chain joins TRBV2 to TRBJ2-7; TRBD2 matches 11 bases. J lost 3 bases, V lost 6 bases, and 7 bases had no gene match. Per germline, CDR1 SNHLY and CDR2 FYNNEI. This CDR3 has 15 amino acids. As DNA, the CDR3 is TGTGCCAGCAGACCTACCGGGACTAGCGGCTACGAGCAGTACTTC. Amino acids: CASRPTGTSGYEQYF. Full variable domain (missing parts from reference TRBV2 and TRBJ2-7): EPEVTQTPSHQVTQMGQEVILRCVPISNHLYFYWYRQILGQKVEFLVSFYNNEISEKSEIFDDQFSVERPDGSNFTLKIRSTKLEDSAMYFCASRPTGTSGYEQYFGPGTRLTVT.

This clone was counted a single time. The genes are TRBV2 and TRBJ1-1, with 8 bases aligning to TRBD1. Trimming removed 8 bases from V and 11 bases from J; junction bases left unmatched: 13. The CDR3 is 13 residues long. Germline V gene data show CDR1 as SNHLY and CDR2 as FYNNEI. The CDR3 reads CASGMKTGAGAFF. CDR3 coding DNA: TGTGCCAGCGGGATGAAGACAGGGGCCGGGGCTTTCTTT.

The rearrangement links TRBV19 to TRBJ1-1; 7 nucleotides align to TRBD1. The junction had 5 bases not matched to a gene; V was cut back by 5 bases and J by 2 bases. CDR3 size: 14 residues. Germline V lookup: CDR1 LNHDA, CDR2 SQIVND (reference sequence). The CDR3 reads CASSHGTANTEAFF. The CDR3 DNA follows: TGTGCCAGTAGTCACGGGACAGCTAACACTGAAGCTTTCTTT.

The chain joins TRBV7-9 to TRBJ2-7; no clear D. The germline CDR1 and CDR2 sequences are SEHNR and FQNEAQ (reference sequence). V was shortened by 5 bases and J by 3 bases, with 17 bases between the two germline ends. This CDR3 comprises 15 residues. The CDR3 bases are TGTGCCAGCAGCGTCTCCAGTAGTCTGAGCTACGAGCAGTACTTC. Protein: CASSVSSSLSYEQYF.

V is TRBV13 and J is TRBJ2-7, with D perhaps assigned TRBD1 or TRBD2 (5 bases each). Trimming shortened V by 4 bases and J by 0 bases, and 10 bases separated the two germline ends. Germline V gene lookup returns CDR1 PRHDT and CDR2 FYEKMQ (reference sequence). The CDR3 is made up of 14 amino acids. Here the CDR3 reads CASSSTGLSYEQYF. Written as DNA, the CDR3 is TGTGCCAGCAGCTCTACAGGACTCTCCTACGAGCAGTACTTC. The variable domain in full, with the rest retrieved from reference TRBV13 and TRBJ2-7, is AAGVIQSPRHLIKEKRETATLKCYPIPRHDTVYWYQQGPGQDPQFLISFYEKMQSDKGSIPDRFSAQQFSDYHSELNMSSLELGDSALYFCASSSTGLSYEQYFGPGTRLTVT.

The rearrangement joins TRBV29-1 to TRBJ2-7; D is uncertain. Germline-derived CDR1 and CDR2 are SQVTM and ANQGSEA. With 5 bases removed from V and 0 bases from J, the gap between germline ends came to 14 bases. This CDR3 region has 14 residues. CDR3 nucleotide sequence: TGCAGCGTTCTTGACCACTCGAGCTCCTACGAGCAGTACTTC. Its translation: CSVLDHSSSYEQYF.

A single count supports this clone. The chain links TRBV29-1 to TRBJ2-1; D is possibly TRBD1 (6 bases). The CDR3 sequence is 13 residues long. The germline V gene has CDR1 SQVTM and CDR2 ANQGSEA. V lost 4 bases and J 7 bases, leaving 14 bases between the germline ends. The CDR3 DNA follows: TGCAGCGTTGTCAACAGGGTAACGAATGAGCAGTTCTTC. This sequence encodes CSVVNRVTNEQFF.

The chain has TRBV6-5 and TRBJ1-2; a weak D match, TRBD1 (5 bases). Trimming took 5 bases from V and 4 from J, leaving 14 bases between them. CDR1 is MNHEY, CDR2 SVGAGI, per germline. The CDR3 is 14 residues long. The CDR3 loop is CASSTSRDFYGYTF. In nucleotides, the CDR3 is TGTGCCAGCAGTACCTCCCGGGACTTCTATGGCTACACCTTC.

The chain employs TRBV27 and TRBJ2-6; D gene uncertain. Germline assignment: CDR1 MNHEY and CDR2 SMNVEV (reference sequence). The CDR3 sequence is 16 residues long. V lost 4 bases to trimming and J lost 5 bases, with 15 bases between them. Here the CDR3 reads CASSSRKLSWANVLTF. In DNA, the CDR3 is TGTGCCAGCAGTTCCCGCAAGCTGTCTTGGGCCAACGTCCTGACTTTC.

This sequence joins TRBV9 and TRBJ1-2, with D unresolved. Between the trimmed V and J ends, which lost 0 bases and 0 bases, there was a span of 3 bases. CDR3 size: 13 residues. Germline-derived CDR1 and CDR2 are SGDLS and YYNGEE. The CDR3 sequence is CASSVDSNYGYTF. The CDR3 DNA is TGTGCCAGCAGCGTAGATTCTAACTATGGCTACACCTTC.